This T cell receptor beta chain was recorded in a study of blood T cell repertoires in COVID-19. Study background: Whether acute or convalescent, the COVID-19 samples came from the United States, Italy and Spain. PBMCs, B-cell-depleted T cells, or T cells provided the cDNA or gDNA that made up the material.

Per the study methods: Amplification from reference gene primers served as the basis for estimated nucleated cell counts. Sequencing used immunoSEQ multiplex PCR; TCRdb keeps in-frame clones, though not all of them. V, J and clone size reflect that table, while D and trimming were determined from the DNA. The table includes some 76,000 clones, approximately 85% detected once. Germline CDR1 and CDR2: DFQATT and SNEGSKA (reference sequence). The CDR3 contains 14 residues. V was clipped by 3 bases and J by 6 bases, with 18 bases between them. The source of this sequence is a human donor in a cohort sampled during active COVID-19. V is TRBV20-1 and J is TRBJ2-7; D is unresolved. Sample: peripheral blood. CDR3 coding DNA: TGCAGTGCTAGTGGGCCCCTGGAAGGCGGCGAGCAGTACTTC. Protein product: CSASGPLEGGEQYF.